This entry features one TCR beta chain sequence. The antigen remains undetermined. This entry comes from a study of cytomegalovirus exposure and HLA in healthy donors. The study, taken as a whole, reports: Overall, some 160 TCR beta chains were annotated as cytomegalovirus-associated. HLA restriction was apparent for most CMV-associated TCR beta chains in a later analysis.

A multiplex PCR was run with 60 Vbeta primers and 13 Jbeta primers. Authors' processing steps: A follow-up analysis tallied tens of millions of unique TCR beta chains, roughly 9.9 million shared. TCRdb keeps only in-frame clones here, not all; method: immunoSEQ multiplex PCR. V and J calls and clone size are those listed in that table; D and trimming were worked out from the DNA. The data show 89,000 or so clones, about 77% seen once. The trim removed 0 bases at V and 5 bases at J, leaving 7 bases unmatched. This CDR3 region has 15 residues. Germline CDR1 SGHRS, CDR2 YFSETQ. The receptor was isolated from a man aged 55 to 70 in good health and CMV-seronegative. This rearrangement joins TRBV5-1 to TRBJ1-2, with 7 bases fitting TRBD1. The sequenced sample consisted of PBMCs. CDR3 sequence: CASSLGDSPAYGYTF. The CDR3 DNA sequence: TGCGCCAGCAGCTTGGGGGACAGCCCCGCTTATGGCTACACCTTC. The full variable domain, completed using reference TRBV5-1 and TRBJ1-2, is KAGVTQTPRYLIKTRGQQVTLSCSPISGHRSVSWYQQTPGQGLQFLFEYFSETQRNKGNFPGRFSGRQFSNSRSEMNVSTLELGDSALYLCASSLGDSPAYGYTFGSGTRLTVV.